The source of this TCR beta chain is a study of blood T cell repertoires in COVID-19. Whole-study context: Researchers got acute and convalescent COVID-19 samples from the United States, Italy and Spain. PBMCs, B-cell-depleted T cells, or T cells were the source of the cDNA or gDNA that made up the material.

Study processing details: Nucleated cell number was recorded as an estimate derived from reference gene primer amplification. Produced via immunoSEQ multiplex PCR; TCRdb's table is partial and in-frame only. V and J calls plus clone size are reproduced from that table; the DNA served to infer D and trimming. This sample has about 270,000 clones, with approximately 82% found just once. Per the germline V gene, CDR1 is KGHDR and CDR2 is SFDVKD. The V end was cut by 9 bases, the J end by 0 bases, with 17 bases between. The CDR3 consists of 16 residues. The J gene is TRBJ2-1, the V gene TRBV24-1; D may be TRBD2 (6 bases). This TCR was recovered from a man at least 80 years old with acute or convalescent COVID-19. The sample comprised peripheral blood. The CDR3 here is CATGGSSASSYNEQFF. In DNA form, the CDR3 reads TGTGCCACCGGAGGGAGCAGCGCTAGCTCCTACAATGAGCAGTTCTTC.